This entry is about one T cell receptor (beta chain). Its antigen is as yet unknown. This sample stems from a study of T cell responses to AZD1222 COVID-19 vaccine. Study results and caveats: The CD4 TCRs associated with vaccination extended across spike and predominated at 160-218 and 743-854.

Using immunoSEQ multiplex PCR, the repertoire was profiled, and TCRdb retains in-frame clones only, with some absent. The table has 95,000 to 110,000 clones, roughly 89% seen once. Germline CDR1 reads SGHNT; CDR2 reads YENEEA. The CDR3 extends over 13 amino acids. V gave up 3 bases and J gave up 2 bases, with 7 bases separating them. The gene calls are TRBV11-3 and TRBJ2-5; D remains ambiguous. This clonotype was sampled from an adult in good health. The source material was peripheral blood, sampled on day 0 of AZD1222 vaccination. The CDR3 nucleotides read TGTGCCAGCAGCTTGTGGGGTCAAGAGACCCAGTACTTC. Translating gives CASSLWGQETQYF.